This T cell receptor beta chain was sequenced during a study of cytomegalovirus exposure and HLA in healthy donors. Whole-study context: An early release of data contained roughly 86 million unique TCRs, which came from HLA-typed donors. Study-level points and caveats: The study recorded 150 to 200 TCR beta chains that were cytomegalovirus-associated. Researchers had no immune exposure information except CMV serostatus available.

Germline loops: CDR1 MGHRA, CDR2 YSYEKL. Unmatched junction bases numbered 13, after V lost 4 bases and J lost 0 bases. The CDR3 contains 20 residues. For this clone: Its antigen remains unknown.

Amplification used 60 Vbeta primers and 13 Jbeta primers. Sequencing was performed with immunoSEQ multiplex PCR; in TCRdb, only in-frame clones are kept and a portion is missing. The sample holds some 150,000 clones, approximately 80% seen once. This chain uses TRBV4-1 with TRBJ2-2; 11 bases are a match to TRBD2. This clonotype was sampled from a man aged 30 to 39 in good health and CMV-seropositive. Sequencing used PBMCs. This chain's CDR3 is CASSLRLAGNPKSNTGELFF. The CDR3, as DNA: TGCGCCAGCAGCCTCAGACTAGCGGGGAACCCGAAATCGAACACCGGGGAGCTGTTTTTT.